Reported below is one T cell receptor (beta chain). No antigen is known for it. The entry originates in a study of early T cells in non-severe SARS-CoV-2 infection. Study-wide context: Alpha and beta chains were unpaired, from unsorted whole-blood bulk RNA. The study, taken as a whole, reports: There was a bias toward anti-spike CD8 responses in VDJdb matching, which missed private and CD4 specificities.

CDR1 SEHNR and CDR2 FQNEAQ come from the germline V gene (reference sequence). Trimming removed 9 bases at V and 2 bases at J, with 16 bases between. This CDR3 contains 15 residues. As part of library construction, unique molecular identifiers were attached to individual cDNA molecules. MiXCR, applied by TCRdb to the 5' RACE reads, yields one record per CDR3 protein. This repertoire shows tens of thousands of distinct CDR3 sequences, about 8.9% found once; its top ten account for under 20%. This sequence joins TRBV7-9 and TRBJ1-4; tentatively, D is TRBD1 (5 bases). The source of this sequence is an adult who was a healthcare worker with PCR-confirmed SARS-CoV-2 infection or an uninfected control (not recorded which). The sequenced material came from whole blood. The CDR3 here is CASLGDEFTNEKLFF. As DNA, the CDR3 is TGTGCCAGTTTAGGGGATGAATTTACTAATGAAAAACTGTTTTTT.